The following is a T cell receptor beta chain sequence with its context. The data were taken from a study of blood T cell repertoires in COVID-19. Across the study: Acute-phase and convalescent COVID-19 samples originated in the United States, Italy and Spain.

Repertoires were generated with immunoSEQ multiplex PCR, while TCRdb's copy carries only in-frame clones and drops some. The sample contains about 160,000 clones, more than 70% of which appear only once. The CDR3 is 13 residues long. Trimming cost V 7 bases and J 5 bases; bases outside gene matches: 7. CDR1 is ENHRY, CDR2 SYGVKD, per germline. The sequenced sample consisted of peripheral blood. The chain uses TRBV10-3 and TRBJ1-2, with 7 positions matching TRBD1. The clonotype was recovered from a woman aged 80 or over with active or convalescent COVID-19. CDR3: CAITQQGTYGYTF. CDR3 in DNA: TGTGCCATCACCCAACAGGGGACTTATGGCTACACCTTC.